This T cell receptor beta chain was recorded in a study of Ad26.COV2.S vaccination and SARS-CoV-2 variants. The CDR3 is 14 amino acids. V gave up 0 bases and J gave up 11 bases, with 14 bases separating them. Germline CDR1 LGHNA, CDR2 YSLEER. Treatment here: roughly 19 received Ad26.COV2.S at low or high dose, single or two shots; 5 received placebo; per-sample allocation not given. Sample collection was performed on day 63 after the first vaccine or placebo injection. The data were produced by immunoSEQ multiplex PCR, yet TCRdb's version contains in-frame clones alone and is incomplete. This table has some 250,000 clones, roughly 90% appearing once.

The receptor was derived from a person between 18 and 60 years old who received the Ad26.COV2.S COVID-19 vaccine or a placebo. This sample comprised peripheral blood, obtained in a trial of Ad26.COV2.S vaccine versus placebo. The chain has TRBV4-3 and TRBJ2-1; the D gene is possibly TRBD1 (6 bases). This chain's CDR3 is CASSQDRQGPQQFF. The CDR3 region has the DNA TGCGCCAGCAGCCAAGATAGGCAGGGGCCCCAGCAGTTCTTC.